The 31 T cell receptor beta chains below were found in one sample sequenced in a study of shared clonotypes between healthy human individuals. The repertoire was sequenced with immunoSEQ multiplex PCR; TCRdb's copy has only in-frame clones and lacks some. The sample holds roughly 500,000 clones; roughly 77% are singletons and the top ten take roughly 13%. Sequencing input: PBMCs. Source of these receptors: a woman in her thirties or forties in good health. Some clones in this sample may be carry-over from other donors' samples.

In this sample, this clone turned up many times. This chain uses TRBV5-1 with TRBJ2-1; D possibly corresponds to TRBD1 (6 bases). Per the germline V gene, CDR1 is SGHRS and CDR2 is YFSETQ. The germline V and J ends were trimmed by 4 bases and 7 bases, with 24 bases remaining between them. There are 17 residues in the CDR3. Written as DNA, the CDR3 is TGCGCCAGCAGCCCCGCTACTGGGACGCTTACAGGGAATGAGCAGTTCTTC. Its translation: CASSPATGTLTGNEQFF.

This chain connects TRBV27 to TRBJ2-2; tentatively, D is TRBD2 (5 bases). CDR1 and CDR2 (germline): MNHEY, SMNVEV (reference sequence). V lost 8 bases to trimming and J lost 1 base, with 11 bases between them. The CDR3 runs 14 residues. The CDR3 loop is CASRLRQNTGELFF. Here the CDR3 DNA reads TGTGCCAGCCGACTACGCCAGAACACCGGGGAGCTGTTTTTT.

With respect to this clone: A read error is the likely source, as a far larger clone sits one nucleotide away. The sample has other DNA sequences that encode this CDR3 too. This chain joins TRBV4-3 and TRBJ1-1; possible D gene TRBD1, 5 bases. Germline lookup yields CDR1 LGHNA and CDR2 YSLEER. The CDR3 consists of 14 residues. The CDR3 DNA follows: TGCGCCAGTAGCCATCCTATCAGGGAAACTGAAGCTTTCTTT. Its protein product is CASSHPIRETEAFF.

The chain has TRBV18 and TRBJ2-1, with 8 bases matching TRBD2. The junction had 4 bases not matched to a gene; V was cut back by 3 bases and J by 3 bases. CDR1 and CDR2 from the germline V gene are KGHSH and LQKENI. This CDR3 has 15 amino acids. Written as DNA, the CDR3 is TGTGCCAGCTCACCGACGGGACTAGGCTACAATGAGCAGTTCTTC. This translates into CASSPTGLGYNEQFF.

The genes are TRBV28 and TRBJ2-1; D gene unclear. Looked up from germline, CDR1 is MDHEN and CDR2 is SYDVKM. Trimming cost V 1 base and J 0 bases, with 7 bases left between them. This CDR3 spans 15 amino acids. The CDR3 spells CASSLSPPSYNEQFF. Written as DNA, the CDR3 is TGTGCCAGCAGTTTATCCCCCCCCTCCTACAATGAGCAGTTCTTC.

This clone appeared a single time. The chain uses TRBV30 and TRBJ2-1, with D tentatively TRBD1 (6 bases). V lost 0 bases to trimming and J lost 8 bases, with 14 bases between them. Germline CDR1 reads GTSNPN; CDR2 reads SVGIG (reference sequence). This CDR3 contains 14 residues. The DNA of the CDR3 is TGTGCCTGGAGTGTAAGAGGTGGGGGCGATGAGCAGTTCTTC. It codes for CAWSVRGGGDEQFF.

This chain links TRBV18 with TRBJ2-3; D remains ambiguous. This CDR3 is built from 14 residues. In germline, CDR1 is KGHSH, CDR2 LQKENI. V was cut by 0 bases and J by 2 bases, with 6 bases left in between. The CDR3 bases are TGTGCCAGCTCACCACCGAGGAACACAGATACGCAGTATTTT. Amino acid sequence: CASSPPRNTDTQYF.

The gene calls are TRBV7-9 and TRBJ2-7; D possibly corresponds to TRBD1 (7 bases). The CDR3 length is 16 residues. V was cut by 5 bases and J by 3 bases, with 20 bases left in between. CDR1 and CDR2 from the germline V gene are SEHNR and FQNEAQ (reference sequence). This CDR3 is CASSPGDREWDYEQYF. CDR3 bases: TGTGCCAGCAGCCCGGGAGACAGGGAATGGGACTACGAGCAGTACTTC. The variable domain in full, completed from reference TRBV7-9 and TRBJ2-7, reads DTGVSQNPRHKITKRGQNVTFRCDPISEHNRLYWYRQTLGQGPEFLTYFQNEAQLEKSRLLSDRFSAERPKGSFSTLEIQRTEQGDSAMYLCASSPGDREWDYEQYFGPGTRLTVT.

A note on this clone: Other DNA sequences within the sample encode an identical CDR3. The chain couples TRBV30 to TRBJ2-7; D is unclear. CDR1 is GTSNPN and CDR2 is SVGIG in the germline V gene (reference sequence). This CDR3 has 11 residues. V was shortened by 1 base and J by 2 bases, with 3 bases between the two germline ends. In DNA form, the CDR3 reads TGTGCCTGGAGTGACACCTACGAGCAGTACTTC. Translation gives CAWSDTYEQYF.

The chain links TRBV10-3 to TRBJ2-2; 10 bases agree with TRBD1. Germline V gene lookup returns CDR1 ENHRY and CDR2 SYGVKD. The CDR3 is 14 residues long. Unmatched junction bases numbered 3, after V lost 10 bases and J lost 1 base. CDR3: CATRTGGNTGELFF. For the CDR3, the DNA is TGTGCCACCCGGACAGGGGGGAACACCGGGGAGCTGTTTTTT.

In DNA, the CDR3 is TGTGCCAGCAGGACCGGACTAGCGGGGGCCTACGAGCAGTACTTC. Protein sequence: CASRTGLAGAYEQYF. This chain uses TRBV6-5 with TRBJ2-7; 13 positions match TRBD2. The germline V gene has CDR1 MNHEY and CDR2 SVGAGI. The junction had 4 bases not matched to a gene; V was cut back by 6 bases and J by 2 bases. This CDR3 contains 15 residues.

J is TRBJ2-1 and V is TRBV11-2; the match to TRBD2 covers 13 bases. The length of the CDR3 is 15 residues. The V and J ends lost 4 bases and 8 bases, in that order; junction bases with no gene match: 5. In germline, CDR1 is SGHAT, CDR2 FQNNGV. CDR3 sequence (DNA): TGTGCCAGCAGCTCCGGACTAGCGGGAGAGCATGAGCAGTTCTTC. This sequence encodes CASSSGLAGEHEQFF.

J is TRBJ1-4 and V is TRBV28, with D unclear. Trimming pared 5 bases from V and 7 bases from J, leaving 14 bases between. The CDR3 contains 14 residues. Looked up from germline, CDR1 is MDHEN and CDR2 is SYDVKM. CDR3 nucleotides: TGTGCCAGCAGTCCGGACCGCTTTGGTGAAAAACTGTTTTTT. Protein product: CASSPDRFGEKLFF.

The rearrangement links TRBV11-2 to TRBJ1-2; D unclear. CDR1 SGHAT and CDR2 FQNNGV come from the germline V gene. Trimming stripped 1 base from V and 7 bases from J, with 7 bases between. CDR3 length: 12 residues. CDR3: CASSLVLGGYTF. The DNA for the CDR3 is TGTGCCAGCAGCTTAGTTCTGGGTGGCTACACCTTC.

DNA for the CDR3: TGTGCCAGCAGCTCCCTCGCATTGGGGACTGAAGCTTTCTTT. Amino acid sequence: CASSSLALGTEAFF. J is TRBJ1-1 and V is TRBV7-8; D is unresolved. Germline CDR1 and CDR2: SGHVS and FQNEAQ. The ends were cut back, 4 bases at V and 5 bases at J, with 14 bases in the middle. The CDR3 consists of 14 residues.

The chain joins TRBV19 to TRBJ2-1; 8 positions match TRBD2. The ends lost 2 bases at V and 5 bases at J; junction bases unmatched: 20. CDR3 length: 20 residues. Germline loops: CDR1 LNHDA, CDR2 SQIVND (reference sequence). The CDR3 DNA follows: TGTGCCAGTAGTATATCAAGGGCCCTGCTAGCGGGCCAAGACGACAATGAGCAGTTCTTC. Translation gives CASSISRALLAGQDDNEQFF.

Turning to this clone: The sample carries other DNA sequences with the same CDR3. This chain joins TRBV7-9 and TRBJ2-7, with 9 bases lining up with TRBD2. The germline V gene has CDR1 SEHNR and CDR2 FQNEAQ (reference sequence). This CDR3 comprises 14 residues. Unmatched junction bases numbered 2, after V lost 5 bases and J lost 0 bases. CDR3 loop: CASSRSGSSYEQYF. CDR3 DNA sequence: TGTGCCAGCAGCCGTAGCGGGAGCTCCTACGAGCAGTACTTC.

Comments on this clone: This likely stems from a read error, as it lies one base from a far larger clone. No conserved phenylalanine or tryptophan ends this CDR3, so it is likely a read error. The chain uses TRBV7-1 and TRBJ2-7; D not certain. TRBV7-1 is an open reading frame, and its role is uncertain. V shed 6 bases and J shed 2 bases, with 17 bases lying between them. There are 15 residues in the CDR3. The CDR3 protein is CASSFLRYSPYEQYL. The CDR3 coding sequence is TGTGCCAGCAGTTTCCTCCGCTACTCACCCTACGAGCAGTACCTC.

This chain connects TRBV4-1 to TRBJ2-7; D gene ambiguous. Germline V gene lookup returns CDR1 MGHRA and CDR2 YSYEKL. V was pared by 3 bases and J by 0 bases, with 15 bases between. CDR3 size: 16 residues. CDR3 sequence: CASSHWPRTRSYEQYF. The CDR3 DNA is TGCGCCAGCAGCCATTGGCCCCGCACCCGCTCCTACGAGCAGTACTTC.

This clone was detected ten times or more. The rearrangement joins TRBV20-1 to TRBJ1-2; no firm D call. V was pared by 3 bases and J by 7 bases, with 9 bases between. The CDR3 is 11 amino acids. Per the germline V gene, CDR1 is DFQATT and CDR2 is SNEGSKA (reference sequence). CDR3 nucleotides: TGCAGTGCTAGGTGGGTGGGTGGCTACACCTTC. Translating gives CSARWVGGYTF.

The J gene is TRBJ2-3, the V gene TRBV7-2, with 9 nucleotides matching TRBD1. This CDR3 has 15 residues. V was clipped by 5 bases and J by 5 bases; unmatched bases: 8. The germline V gene has CDR1 SGHTA and CDR2 FQGNSA. The CDR3 loop is CASSDRDRVRDTQYF. The CDR3 DNA follows: TGTGCCAGCAGCGATAGGGACAGGGTGCGAGATACGCAGTATTTT.

This clone was observed a handful of times. This chain's CDR3 is CASSFHGLAGGLGYEQYF. CDR3 in DNA: TGTGCCAGCAGTTTCCACGGACTAGCGGGAGGGCTTGGGTACGAGCAGTACTTC. V gene TRBV27 combines with J gene TRBJ2-7; TRBD2 matches 15 bases. Germline V gives CDR1 MNHEY, CDR2 SMNVEV (reference sequence). The CDR3 runs 18 residues. Trimming took 3 bases from V and 4 from J; bases not matched to a gene: 10.

This clone was seen once. The rearrangement uses TRBV19 and TRBJ2-7, with D tentatively TRBD1 (6 bases). V was shortened by 5 bases and J by 3 bases, with 17 bases between the two germline ends. The CDR3 extends over 15 amino acids. Germline CDR1 reads LNHDA; CDR2 reads SQIVND (reference sequence). DNA for the CDR3: TGTGCCAGTAGTTGGATGGGACAATCGTTCTACGAGCAGTACTTC. Protein sequence: CASSWMGQSFYEQYF.

This chain joins TRBV27 and TRBJ1-5, with D perhaps matching TRBD1 (5 bases). The V end was cut by 6 bases, the J end by 0 bases, with 15 bases between. CDR3 length: 16 residues. Germline CDR1 is MNHEY and CDR2 is SMNVEV (reference sequence). CDR3 in amino acids: CASRPGGRSSNQPQHF. The CDR3 DNA is TGTGCCAGCAGGCCTGGGGGGAGGAGTAGCAATCAGCCCCAGCATTTT.

V is TRBV29-1 and J is TRBJ2-7; D is possibly TRBD1 or TRBD2 (5 bases each). Trimming removed 6 bases at V and 0 bases at J, with 18 bases between. The CDR3 runs 15 residues. The germline V gene encodes CDR1 SQVTM and CDR2 ANQGSEA. CDR3 loop: CSVAGGRTLSYEQYF. CDR3 sequence (DNA): TGCAGCGTGGCCGGAGGAAGGACACTCTCCTACGAGCAGTACTTC.

Note on this clone: This likely stems from a read error, as it lies one base from a far larger clone. V gene TRBV30 combines with J gene TRBJ1-5, with D perhaps matching TRBD1 (6 bases). The CDR3 runs 13 residues. Germline CDR1 is GTSNPN and CDR2 is SVGIG (reference sequence). The CDR3 here is CAWSRGNGQPQQF. CDR3 sequence (DNA): TGTGCCTGGAGTAGGGGGAACGGGCAGCCCCAGCAGTTT.

The chain carries TRBV4-3 and TRBJ1-2; 8 bases match TRBD1. CDR1 and CDR2 (germline): LGHNA, YSLEER. J gave up 6 bases and V 3 bases, and 6 bases lay outside the gene matches. The length of the CDR3 is 14 residues. CDR3 sequence (DNA): TGCGCCAGCAGCCACACGACAGGGGCAGATGGCTACACCTTC. Encoded protein: CASSHTTGADGYTF.

The chain carries TRBV18 and TRBJ2-2; D gene ambiguous. The V gene's germline CDR1 is KGHSH and CDR2 LQKENI. The CDR3 has 12 amino acids. Trimming took off 2 bases at V and 6 bases at J, with 4 bases between the two ends. The CDR3 loop is CASSPGPGELFF. CDR3 coding DNA: TGTGCCAGCTCACCAGGGCCCGGGGAGCTGTTTTTT. Full variable domain (missing parts from reference TRBV18 and TRBJ2-2): NAGVMQNPRHLVRRRGQEARLRCSPMKGHSHVYWYRQLPEEGLKFMVYLQKENIIDESGMPKERFSAEFPKEGPSILRIQQVVRGDSAAYFCASSPGPGELFFGEGSRLTVL.

This clone was found once. This CDR3 is also generated by other DNA sequences in the sample. CDR3 sequence: CASSLGRYNEQFF. DNA for the CDR3: TGTGCCAGCAGTTTAGGCCGATACAATGAGCAGTTCTTC. The genes are TRBV27 and TRBJ2-1, with D unresolved. The CDR3 runs to 13 residues. V shed 2 bases and J shed 4 bases, with 6 bases lying between them. Germline V CDR1 and CDR2: MNHEY, SMNVEV (reference sequence).

This chain uses TRBV15 with TRBJ2-1, with 10 nucleotides matching TRBD1. Germline lookup yields CDR1 LNHNV and CDR2 YYDKDF (reference sequence). Trimming cost V 0 bases and J 3 bases; bases outside gene matches: 2. The CDR3 length is 16 residues. The chain's CDR3 is CATSRDGTGVYNEQFF. CDR3 coding DNA: TGTGCCACCAGCAGAGACGGGACAGGGGTCTACAATGAGCAGTTCTTC. The variable domain in full, with the rest retrieved from reference TRBV15 and TRBJ2-1, is DAMVIQNPRYQVTQFGKPVTLSCSQTLNHNVMYWYQQKSSQAPKLLFHYYDKDFNNEADTPDNFQSRRPNTSFCFLDIRSPGLGDTAMYLCATSRDGTGVYNEQFFGPGTRLTVL.

The chain has TRBV10-1 and TRBJ2-7, with D possibly TRBD2 on 5 matching bases. V was cut by 0 bases and J by 6 bases, with 9 bases left in between. The CDR3 is 13 amino acids. The germline V gene has CDR1 WNHNN and CDR2 SYGVQD (reference sequence). The CDR3 is CASSESRASEQYF. DNA for the CDR3: TGCGCCAGCAGTGAGTCGAGGGCCAGCGAGCAGTACTTC.